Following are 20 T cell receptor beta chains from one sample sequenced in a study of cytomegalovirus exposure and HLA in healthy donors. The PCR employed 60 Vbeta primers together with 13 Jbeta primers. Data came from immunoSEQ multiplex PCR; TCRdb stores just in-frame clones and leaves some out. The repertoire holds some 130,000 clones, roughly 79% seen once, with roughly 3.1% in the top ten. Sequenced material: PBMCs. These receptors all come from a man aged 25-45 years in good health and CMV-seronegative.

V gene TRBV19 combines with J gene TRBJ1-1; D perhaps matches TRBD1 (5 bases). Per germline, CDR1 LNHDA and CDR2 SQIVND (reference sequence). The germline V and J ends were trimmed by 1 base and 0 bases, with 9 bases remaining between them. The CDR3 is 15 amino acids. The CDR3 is CASSIAGGLNTEAFF. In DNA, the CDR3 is TGTGCCAGTAGTATAGCGGGGGGATTGAACACTGAAGCTTTCTTT.

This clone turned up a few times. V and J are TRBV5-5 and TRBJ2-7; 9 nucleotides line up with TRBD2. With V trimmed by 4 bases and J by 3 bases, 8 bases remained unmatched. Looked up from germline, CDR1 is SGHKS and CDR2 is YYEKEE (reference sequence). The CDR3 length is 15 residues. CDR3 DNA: TGTGCCAGCAGCCCCGGGCTAGCGGGAAACTACGAGCAGTACTTC. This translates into CASSPGLAGNYEQYF.

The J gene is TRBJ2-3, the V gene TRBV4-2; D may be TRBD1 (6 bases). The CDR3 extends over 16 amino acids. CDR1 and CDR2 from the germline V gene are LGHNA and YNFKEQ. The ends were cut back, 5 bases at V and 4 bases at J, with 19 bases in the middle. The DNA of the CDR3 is TGTGCCAGCAGCTCACAGGGAGCAGTGGTGTCAGATACGCAGTATTTT. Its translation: CASSSQGAVVSDTQYF.

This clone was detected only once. The CDR3 here is CASSHFIYQPQHF. Here the CDR3 DNA reads TGCGCCAGCAGCCATTTTATATATCAGCCCCAGCATTTT. V is TRBV4-1 and J is TRBJ1-5; D is uncertain. The CDR3 totals 13 residues. The V end was cut by 3 bases, the J end by 5 bases, with 8 bases between. CDR1 is MGHRA, CDR2 YSYEKL, per germline.

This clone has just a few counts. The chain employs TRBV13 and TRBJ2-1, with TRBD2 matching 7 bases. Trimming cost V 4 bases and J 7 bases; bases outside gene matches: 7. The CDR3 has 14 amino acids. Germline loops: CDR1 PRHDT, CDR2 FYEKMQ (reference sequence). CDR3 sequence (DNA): TGTGCCAGCAGCTGGGGGGGACCGGCGAATGAGCAGTTCTTC. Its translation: CASSWGGPANEQFF.

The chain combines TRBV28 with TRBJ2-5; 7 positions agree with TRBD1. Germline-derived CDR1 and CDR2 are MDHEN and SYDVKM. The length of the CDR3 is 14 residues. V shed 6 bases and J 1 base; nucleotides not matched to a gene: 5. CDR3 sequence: CASSLGTVQETQYF. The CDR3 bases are TGTGCCAGCAGCCTGGGGACAGTCCAAGAGACCCAGTACTTC. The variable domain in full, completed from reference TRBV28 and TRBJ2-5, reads DVKVTQSSRYLVKRTGEKVFLECVQDMDHENMFWYRQDPGLGLRLIYFSYDVKMKEKGDIPEGYSVSREKKERFSLILESASTNQTSMYLCASSLGTVQETQYFGPGTRLLVL.

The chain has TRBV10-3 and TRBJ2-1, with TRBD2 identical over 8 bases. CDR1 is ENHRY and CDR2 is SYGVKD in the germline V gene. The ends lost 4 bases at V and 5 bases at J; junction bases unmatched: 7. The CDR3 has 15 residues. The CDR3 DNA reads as TGTGCCATCAGTGTTGCGGGAGGAACCGACAATGAGCAGTTCTTC. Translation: CAISVAGGTDNEQFF.

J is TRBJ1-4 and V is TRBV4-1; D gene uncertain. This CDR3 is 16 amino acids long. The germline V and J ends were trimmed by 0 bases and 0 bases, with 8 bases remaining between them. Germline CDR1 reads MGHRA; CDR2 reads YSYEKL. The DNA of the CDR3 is TGCGCCAGCAGCCAAGACCGCGGTACAACTAATGAAAAACTGTTTTTT. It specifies CASSQDRGTTNEKLFF.

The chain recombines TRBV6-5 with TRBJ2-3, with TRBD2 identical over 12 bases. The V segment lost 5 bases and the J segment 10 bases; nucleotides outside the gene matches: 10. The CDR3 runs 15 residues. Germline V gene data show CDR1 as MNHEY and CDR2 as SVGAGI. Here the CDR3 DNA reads TGTGCCAGCAGTCCTACTAGCGGGGGGTATCAAGCGCAGTATTTT. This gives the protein CASSPTSGGYQAQYF.

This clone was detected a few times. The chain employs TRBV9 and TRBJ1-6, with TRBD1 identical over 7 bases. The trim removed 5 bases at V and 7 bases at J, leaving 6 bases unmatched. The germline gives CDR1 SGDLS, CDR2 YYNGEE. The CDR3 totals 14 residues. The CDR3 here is CASSRDSLNSPLHF. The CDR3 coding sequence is TGTGCCAGCAGTAGGGACAGCTTGAATTCACCCCTCCACTTT.

DNA of the CDR3: TGTGCCAGCAGCCTAGGGCCGCAGAGGACTGAAGCTTTCTTT. Translation gives CASSLGPQRTEAFF. The chain links TRBV7-9 to TRBJ1-1; D remains ambiguous. Trimming stripped 5 bases from V and 5 bases from J, with 15 bases between. The CDR3 covers 14 residues. Germline V gene data show CDR1 as SEHNR and CDR2 as FQNEAQ (reference sequence).

DNA for the CDR3: TGTGCCAGCAGCCAAGATATGGTATACAGGGCTAGCAATCAGCCCCAGCATTTT. Protein: CASSQDMVYRASNQPQHF. J is TRBJ1-5 and V is TRBV4-2, with TRBD1 as a possible D gene (6 bases). CDR1 is LGHNA, CDR2 YNFKEQ, per germline. The CDR3 loop spans 18 amino acids. V was shortened by 0 bases and J by 0 bases, with 15 bases between the two germline ends.

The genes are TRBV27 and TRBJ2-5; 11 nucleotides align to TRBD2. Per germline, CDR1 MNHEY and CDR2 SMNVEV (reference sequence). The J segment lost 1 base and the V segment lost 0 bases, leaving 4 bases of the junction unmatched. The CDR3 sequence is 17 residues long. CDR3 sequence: CASSLSRGLAVQETQYF. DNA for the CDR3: TGTGCCAGCAGTTTATCGAGGGGACTAGCGGTCCAAGAGACCCAGTACTTC.

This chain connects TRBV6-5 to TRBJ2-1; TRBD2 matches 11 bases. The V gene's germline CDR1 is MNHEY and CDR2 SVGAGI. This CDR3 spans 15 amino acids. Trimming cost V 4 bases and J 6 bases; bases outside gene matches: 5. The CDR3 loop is CASSLAGGLRNEQFF. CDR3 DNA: TGTGCCAGCAGTTTAGCGGGGGGGCTCCGCAATGAGCAGTTCTTC.

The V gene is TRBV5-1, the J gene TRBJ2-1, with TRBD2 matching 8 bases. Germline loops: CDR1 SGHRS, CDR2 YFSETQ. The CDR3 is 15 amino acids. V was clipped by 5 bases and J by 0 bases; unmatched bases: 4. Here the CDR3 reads CASRLLADSYNEQFF. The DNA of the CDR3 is TGCGCCAGCAGATTACTAGCGGACTCCTACAATGAGCAGTTCTTC.

DNA of the CDR3: TGTGCCAGCTCACGACAGGGGGCAGAGTCACCCCTCCACTTT. Protein product: CASSRQGAESPLHF. V gene TRBV18 combines with J gene TRBJ1-6; 10 positions agree with TRBD1. Germline V CDR1 and CDR2: KGHSH, LQKENI. The CDR3 spans 14 residues. After removal of 4 bases from V and 10 bases from J, the junction contained 4 bases not matched to a gene.

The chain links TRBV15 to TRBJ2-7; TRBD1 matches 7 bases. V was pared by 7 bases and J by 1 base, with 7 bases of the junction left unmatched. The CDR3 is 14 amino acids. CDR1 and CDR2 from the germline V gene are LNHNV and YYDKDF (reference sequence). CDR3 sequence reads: CATKGAEDSYEQYF. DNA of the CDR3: TGTGCCACCAAGGGGGCTGAGGATTCCTACGAGCAGTACTTC. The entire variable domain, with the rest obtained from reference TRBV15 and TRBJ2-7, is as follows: DAMVIQNPRYQVTQFGKPVTLSCSQTLNHNVMYWYQQKSSQAPKLLFHYYDKDFNNEADTPDNFQSRRPNTSFCFLDIRSPGLGDTAMYLCATKGAEDSYEQYFGPGTRLTVT.

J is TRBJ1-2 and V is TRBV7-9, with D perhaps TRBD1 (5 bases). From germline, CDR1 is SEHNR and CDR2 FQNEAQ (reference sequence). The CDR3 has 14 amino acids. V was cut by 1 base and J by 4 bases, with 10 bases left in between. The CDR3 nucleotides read TGTGCCAGCAGCTTAGGGACACACGCCTATGGCTACACCTTC. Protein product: CASSLGTHAYGYTF.

CDR3 nucleotide sequence: TGTGCCAGCAGCCCACAGAGAACCCAGCCCCAGCATTTT. Translated: CASSPQRTQPQHF. The rearrangement uses TRBV14 and TRBJ1-5; D unresolved. Germline assignment: CDR1 SGHDN and CDR2 FVKESK. There are 13 residues in the CDR3. V was clipped by 4 bases and J by 7 bases, with 11 bases between them.

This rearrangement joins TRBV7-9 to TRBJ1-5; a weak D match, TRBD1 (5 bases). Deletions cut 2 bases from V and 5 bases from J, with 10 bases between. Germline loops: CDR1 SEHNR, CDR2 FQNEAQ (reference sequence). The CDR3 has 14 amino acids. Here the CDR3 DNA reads TGTGCCAGCAGCTTAAGCAGGGAGGATCAGCCCCAGCATTTT. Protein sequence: CASSLSREDQPQHF.